These 14 T cell receptor beta chains originate from one sample sequenced in a study of spatial heterogeneity in lung cancer. Broader study findings: For expanded intratumoral alpha and beta TCRs, counts tracked tumor mutation counts.

Described time point: sample taken at primary tumor resection. Each CDR3 protein is one row after TCRdb ran MiXCR on the 5' RACE reads. The data hold 15,000 to 20,000 distinct CDR3 sequences, with less than 7.5% observed a single time. Their cognate antigens are unknown. The specimen comprised lung tumor tissue, sampled at surgery. All receptors derive from a female donor with early-stage non-small cell lung cancer.

This clonotype showed up many times. The V and J genes are TRBV19 and TRBJ2-5; maybe TRBD2 (6 bases). In germline, CDR1 is LNHDA, CDR2 SQIVND (reference sequence). This CDR3 has 17 residues. Trimming took off 6 bases at V and 4 bases at J, with 24 bases between the two ends. CDR3 DNA: TGTGCCAGTAGCACTCTCCTTGGAGGGCTTTCGGGAGAGACCCAGTACTTC. Amino acid sequence: CASSTLLGGLSGETQYF.

This clonotype was seen repeatedly, ten times or more. The chain uses TRBV30 and TRBJ1-6; perhaps TRBD1 as D (6 bases). Germline-derived CDR1 and CDR2 are GTSNPN and SVGIG (reference sequence). The CDR3 spans 14 residues. V dropped 1 base and J dropped 7 bases, with 11 bases sitting between them. CDR3 sequence: CAWSATGGNSPLHF. CDR3 in DNA: TGTGCCTGGAGTGCGACAGGCGGGAATTCACCCCTCCACTTT.

In this sample, this clonotype turned up many times. The chain combines TRBV9 with TRBJ2-7; 8 nucleotides line up with TRBD2. The J segment lost 4 bases and the V segment lost 1 base, leaving 4 bases of the junction unmatched. From germline, CDR1 is SGDLS and CDR2 YYNGEE. CDR3 length: 14 amino acids. The CDR3 region has the DNA TGTGCCAGCAGCGTAAGTACTAGCGGATACGAGCAGTACTTC. Amino acid sequence: CASSVSTSGYEQYF.

Sample share makes this clonotype medium-sized. V usage is TRBV10-3 and J usage is TRBJ2-1, with 7 nucleotides matching TRBD1. Per the germline V gene, CDR1 is ENHRY and CDR2 is SYGVKD. The CDR3 extends over 13 amino acids. V lost 6 bases and J lost 5; bases outside the gene matches: 4. CDR3 in amino acids: CAIRTGTDNEQFF. CDR3 coding DNA: TGTGCCATCAGGACCGGGACAGACAATGAGCAGTTCTTC.

This clonotype was detected ten times or more. This chain links TRBV2 with TRBJ2-5; TRBD1 agrees at 7 bases. The ends lost 2 bases at V and 3 bases at J; junction bases unmatched: 6. CDR1 SNHLY and CDR2 FYNNEI come from the germline V gene. The CDR3 is 15 residues long. The CDR3 coding sequence is TGTGCCAGCAGTGAAAGGTGGACAGGAAAAGAGACCCAGTACTTC. Translation: CASSERWTGKETQYF.

This clonotype was picked up many times. V gene TRBV14 combines with J gene TRBJ2-1, with no clear D. Trimming left V 3 bases short and J 2 bases short, with 14 bases between. Germline V gene data show CDR1 as SGHDN and CDR2 as FVKESK. This CDR3 comprises 16 residues. CDR3 loop: CASSQYSRWPYNEQFF. In nucleotides, the CDR3 is TGTGCCAGCAGCCAGTATTCTAGGTGGCCCTACAATGAGCAGTTCTTC. Variable domain in full (rest from reference TRBV14 and TRBJ2-1): EAGVTQFPSHSVIEKGQTVTLRCDPISGHDNLYWYRRVMGKEIKFLLHFVKESKQDESGMPNNRFLAERTGGTYSTLKVQPAELEDSGVYFCASSQYSRWPYNEQFFGPGTRLTVL.

In its sample, this clonotype was seen many times. The chain has TRBV6-6 and TRBJ1-2, with D perhaps TRBD1 (6 bases). CDR1 MNHNY and CDR2 SVGAGI come from the germline V gene (reference sequence). V lost 7 bases, J lost 7 bases, and 13 bases lay in between. The CDR3 sequence is 12 residues long. The CDR3 is CASNREIGGYTF. The CDR3 bases are TGTGCCAGCAACAGGGAGATAGGTGGCTACACCTTC.

This clonotype occurred many times. This chain joins TRBV28 and TRBJ2-2, with TRBD2 as a possible D gene (6 bases). CDR1 MDHEN and CDR2 SYDVKM come from the germline V gene. The CDR3 sequence is 17 residues long. V dropped 4 bases and J dropped 0 bases, with 15 bases sitting between them. The DNA for the CDR3 is TGTGCCAGCAGTTCTTTGAGGGAGGCCACGAACACCGGGGAGCTGTTTTTT. It translates to CASSSLREATNTGELFF.

This clonotype was counted ten times or more. The V and J genes are TRBV6-2 or TRBV6-3 and TRBJ2-1, with 13 bases matching TRBD2. Trimming took 4 bases from V and 12 from J; bases not matched to a gene: 9. Per the germline V gene, CDR1 is MNHEY and CDR2 is SVGEGT. The CDR3 extends over 15 amino acids. The CDR3: CASSLGLAGVELQFF. CDR3 in DNA: TGTGCCAGCAGTTTAGGACTAGCGGGAGTCGAATTGCAGTTCTTC.

This clonotype was seen repeatedly, ten times or more. V and J are TRBV4-1 and TRBJ2-1; no reliable D call. The CDR3 covers 16 residues. V shed 0 bases and J shed 9 bases, with 18 bases lying between them. Germline assignment: CDR1 MGHRA and CDR2 YSYEKL. For the CDR3, the DNA is TGCGCCAGCAGCCAAGATGCAAACGCAAGATCGGGTGAGCAGTTCTTC. This sequence encodes CASSQDANARSGEQFF.

This clonotype was seen many times. The chain links TRBV18 to TRBJ2-6; the D is unclear. Germline CDR1 reads KGHSH; CDR2 reads LQKENI. V was trimmed by 6 bases and J by 0 bases, leaving 6 bases between them. There are 14 residues in the CDR3. The CDR3 DNA is TGTGCCAGCTCGAAGAGCTCTGGGGCCAACGTCCTGACTTTC. As protein: CASSKSSGANVLTF.

This clonotype has ten or more counts. J is TRBJ2-3 and V is TRBV12-3 or TRBV12-4, with 7 bases identical to TRBD2. The CDR3 has 15 residues. Unmatched junction bases numbered 6, after V lost 6 bases and J lost 0 bases. CDR3 DNA sequence: TGTGCCAGCAGGGAACGGGGGGTCAGCACAGATACGCAGTATTTT. The encoded protein is CASRERGVSTDTQYF.

The sample holds many counts of this clonotype. The CDR3 here is CASSSSRSGNTIYF. The CDR3 DNA reads TGTGCCAGCAGTTCGAGCCGCTCTGGAAACACCATATATTTT. The chain joins TRBV7-9 to TRBJ1-3; D not resolved. Germline V lookup: CDR1 SEHNR, CDR2 FQNEAQ (reference sequence). With 6 bases removed from V and 0 bases from J, the gap between germline ends came to 9 bases. The CDR3 spans 14 residues.

This clonotype was seen at least ten times. The V and J genes are TRBV12-3 or TRBV12-4 and TRBJ1-1; D unclear. V was clipped by 6 bases and J by 4 bases, with 15 bases between them. CDR3 length: 14 amino acids. CDR3 in DNA: TGTGCCAGCAGAAACCAGTTCGGGTTCACTGAAGCTTTCTTT. Translating it yields CASRNQFGFTEAFF.